A selection of T cell receptor beta chains follows, all from one sample in a study of blood T cell repertoires in COVID-19. Data came from immunoSEQ multiplex PCR; TCRdb stores just in-frame clones and leaves some out. The sample contains about 250,000 clones, roughly 85% of which appear only once. The sequencing input was PBMCs or T cells enriched from blood (not recorded which). These receptor sequences come from a woman aged 45-60 years with acute COVID-19. The CDR3 runs from the conserved cysteine through the conserved F or W.

v_call | cdr3_aa
TRBV5-4 | CASSERGSTDTQYF
TRBV5-6 | CASSLQRGITDTQYF
TRBV9 | CASSPDRGGQPQHF
TRBV7-9 | CASSDPGLRGTEAFF
TRBV11-3 | CASSPRVGLDTQYF
TRBV5-6 | CASSWTGTGGKGNTIYF
TRBV14 | CASSPLPWNTEAFF
TRBV11-2 | CASSWDRDGETQYF
TRBV6-5 | CASRVDAYEQYF
TRBV5-6 | CASTPVRDNQETQYF
TRBV5-6 | CASSLQQGWYGYTF
TRBV7-8 | CASSLGVPYSTEAFF
TRBV5-4 | CASSVDRREKLFF
TRBV10-3 | CAIKGTAGSYNEQFF
TRBV3-1/TRBV3-2 | CASSLSGGPTGTGELFF
TRBV18 | CASSPRGTAGHNEQFF
TRBV7-2 | CASSLSPLYSPLHF
TRBV10-3 | CAIRAGGSNYGYTF
TRBV6-2/TRBV6-3 | CASSYGAPGGQPQHF
TRBV27 | CASSLEGARQGPFPNSYNEQFF
TRBV11-1 | CASSVRQANTGELFF
TRBV7-9 | CASIPSAYINYGYTF
TRBV2 | CASSGGTGGRNQPQHF
TRBV11-2 | CASSVGTGPYEQYF
TRBV7-8 | CASSWKAGGDSPLHF
TRBV2 | CASSLTRSEYYEQYF
TRBV7-2 | CASADRVYNSPLHF
TRBV30 | CAWSVQGSRNQPQHF
TRBV6-2/TRBV6-3 | CASSEDRSSYNEQFF
TRBV6-2/TRBV6-3 | CASSYSGPYEQYF
TRBV5-1 | CASSLGRVFEQFF
TRBV2 | CASRTIRDRGPSGGTQYF
TRBV27 | CASSLTGGGAGNTIYF